The 5 T cell receptor beta chains listed next were all sequenced from one sample in a study of T cell responses to AZD1222 COVID-19 vaccine. Clones were sequenced by immunoSEQ multiplex PCR, and TCRdb holds only the in-frame ones, with some missing. The sample includes roughly 200,000 clones, roughly 94% of them seen just once. This specimen was peripheral blood, taken 28 days after the second dose of the MenACWY control vaccine. The receptors shown here come from an adult who received the MenACWY meningococcal vaccine as a control.

The chain links TRBV29-1 to TRBJ2-1; possibly TRBD1 or TRBD2 for D (5 bases each). V dropped 5 bases and J dropped 3 bases, with 17 bases sitting between them. Germline CDR1 SQVTM, CDR2 ANQGSEA. The CDR3 runs to 15 residues. CDR3 residues: CSVPVGTILYNEQFF. In nucleotides, the CDR3 is TGCAGCGTTCCCGTTGGGACCATACTCTACAATGAGCAGTTCTTC.

V is TRBV4-1 and J is TRBJ1-4; D perhaps matches TRBD1 (6 bases). The CDR3 loop spans 13 amino acids. V was shortened by 6 bases and J by 5 bases, with 10 bases between the two germline ends. Germline lookup yields CDR1 MGHRA and CDR2 YSYEKL. The CDR3 protein is CASRTGQNEKLFF. The CDR3 DNA reads as TGCGCCAGCAGGACAGGTCAGAATGAAAAACTGTTTTTT.

The gene calls are TRBV7-9 and TRBJ2-7, with TRBD1 identical over 7 bases. The CDR3 is 15 amino acids. Germline V lookup: CDR1 SEHNR, CDR2 FQNEAQ (reference sequence). The junction had 5 bases not matched to a gene; V was cut back by 1 base and J by 2 bases. The chain's CDR3 is CASSLVRTGPYEQYF. CDR3 DNA sequence: TGTGCCAGCAGCTTAGTTCGGACAGGACCCTACGAGCAGTACTTC.

This clone occurred once. This chain links TRBV5-4 with TRBJ2-7; D possibly corresponds to TRBD2 (5 bases). CDR1 and CDR2 from the germline V gene are SGHNT and YYREEE (reference sequence). This CDR3 spans 16 amino acids. V dropped 0 bases and J dropped 0 bases, with 13 bases sitting between them. The CDR3 here is CASSLEVARGSYEQYF. The CDR3 DNA reads TGTGCCAGCAGCTTGGAAGTAGCACGGGGCTCCTACGAGCAGTACTTC.

For this clone: The sample contains more than one DNA sequence encoding this CDR3. The genes are TRBV5-1 and TRBJ2-1, with D unresolved. The CDR3 is made up of 14 amino acids. V lost 2 bases and J 2 bases, leaving 8 bases between the germline ends. From germline, CDR1 is SGHRS and CDR2 YFSETQ. In nucleotides, the CDR3 is TGCGCCAGCAGCTTATCTAGGACCTACAATGAGCAGTTCTTC. This codes for CASSLSRTYNEQFF.